Listed here is a single T cell receptor (beta chain). Its antigen is still unknown. Trimming left V 4 bases short and J 4 bases short, with 13 bases between. CDR3 length equals 14 residues. CDR1 MDHEN and CDR2 SYDVKM come from the germline V gene. These data come from a study of T cells in localized non-small cell lung cancer. Study-wide results and caveats: Maximal T cell clonality occurred in uninvolved adjacent lung, with tumor ranking below it.

Assay used: immunoSEQ multiplex PCR; TCRdb lists only in-frame clones, some missing. The table includes around 140,000 clones, around 89% detected once. The chain employs TRBV28 and TRBJ1-1; weak D call: TRBD1 (6 bases). Sequenced material: peripheral blood, taken before any cancer treatment. This TCR derives from a female donor older than 55 with stage I lung adenocarcinoma. This chain's CDR3 is CASSSPGGATEAFF. CDR3 DNA: TGTGCCAGCAGTTCTCCTGGGGGGGCCACTGAAGCTTTCTTT.